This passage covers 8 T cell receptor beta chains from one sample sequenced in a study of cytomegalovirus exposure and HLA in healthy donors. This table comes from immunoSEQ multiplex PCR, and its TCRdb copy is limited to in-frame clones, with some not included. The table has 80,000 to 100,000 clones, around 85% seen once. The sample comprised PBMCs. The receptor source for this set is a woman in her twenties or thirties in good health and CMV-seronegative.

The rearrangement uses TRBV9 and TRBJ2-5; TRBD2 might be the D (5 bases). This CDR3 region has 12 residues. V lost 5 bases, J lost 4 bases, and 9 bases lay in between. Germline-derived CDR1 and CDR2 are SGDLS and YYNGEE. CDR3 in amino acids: CASSFGGETQYF. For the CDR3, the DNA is TGTGCCAGCAGTTTCGGAGGAGAGACCCAGTACTTC.

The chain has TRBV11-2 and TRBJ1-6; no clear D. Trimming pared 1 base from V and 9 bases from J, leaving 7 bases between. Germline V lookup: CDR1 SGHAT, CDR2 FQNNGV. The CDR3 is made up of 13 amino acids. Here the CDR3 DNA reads TGTGCCAGCAGCTTAGCCGAGTTTTCACCCCTCCACTTT. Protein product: CASSLAEFSPLHF.

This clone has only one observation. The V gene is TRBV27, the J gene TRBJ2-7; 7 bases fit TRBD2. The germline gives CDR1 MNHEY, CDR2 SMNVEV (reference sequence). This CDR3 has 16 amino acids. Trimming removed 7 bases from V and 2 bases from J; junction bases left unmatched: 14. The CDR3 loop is CASTLSSGRYAYEQYF. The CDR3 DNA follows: TGTGCCAGCACCCTCTCTTCCGGGAGGTATGCCTACGAGCAGTACTTC.

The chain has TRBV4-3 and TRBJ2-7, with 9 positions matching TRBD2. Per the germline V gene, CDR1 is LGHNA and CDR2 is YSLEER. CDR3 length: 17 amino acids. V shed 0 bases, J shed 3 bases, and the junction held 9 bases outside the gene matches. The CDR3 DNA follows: TGCGCCAGCAGCCAAGAAAGGGCGGGAGGGCCCTACTACGAGCAGTACTTC. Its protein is CASSQERAGGPYYEQYF.

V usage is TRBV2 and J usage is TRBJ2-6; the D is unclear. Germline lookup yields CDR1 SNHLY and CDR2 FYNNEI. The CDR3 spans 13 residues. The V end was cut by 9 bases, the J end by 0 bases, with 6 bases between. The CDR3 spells CAREDSGANVLTF. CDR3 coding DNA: TGTGCCAGAGAGGACTCTGGGGCCAACGTCCTGACTTTC.

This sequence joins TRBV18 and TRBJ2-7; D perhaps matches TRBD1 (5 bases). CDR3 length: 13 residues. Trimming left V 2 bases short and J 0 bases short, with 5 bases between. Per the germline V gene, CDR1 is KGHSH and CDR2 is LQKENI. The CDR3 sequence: CASSPTGSYEQYF. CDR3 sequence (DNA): TGTGCCAGCTCACCAACAGGCTCCTACGAGCAGTACTTC.

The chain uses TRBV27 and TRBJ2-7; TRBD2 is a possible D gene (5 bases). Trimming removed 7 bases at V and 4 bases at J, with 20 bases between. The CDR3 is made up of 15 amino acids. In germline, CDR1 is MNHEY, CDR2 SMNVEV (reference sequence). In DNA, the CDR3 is TGTGCCAGCAAGGCCACCGGAGGTGCCTATTACGAGCAGTACTTC. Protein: CASKATGGAYYEQYF.

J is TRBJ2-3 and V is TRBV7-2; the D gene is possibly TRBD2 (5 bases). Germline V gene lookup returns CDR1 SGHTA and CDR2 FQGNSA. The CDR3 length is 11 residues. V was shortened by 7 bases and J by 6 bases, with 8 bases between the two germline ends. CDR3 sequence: CASTRGDTQYF. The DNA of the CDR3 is TGTGCCAGCACCCGAGGGGATACGCAGTATTTT.